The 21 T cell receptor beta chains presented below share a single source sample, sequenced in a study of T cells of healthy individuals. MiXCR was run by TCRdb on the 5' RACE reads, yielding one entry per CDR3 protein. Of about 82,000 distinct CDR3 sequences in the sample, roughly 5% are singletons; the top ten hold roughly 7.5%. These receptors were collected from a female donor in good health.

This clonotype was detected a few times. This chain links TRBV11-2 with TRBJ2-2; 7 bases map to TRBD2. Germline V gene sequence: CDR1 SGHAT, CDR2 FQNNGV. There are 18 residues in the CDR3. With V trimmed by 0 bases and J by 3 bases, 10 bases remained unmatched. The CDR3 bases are TGTGCCAGCAGCTTAGAAGCGGCGGGAGTTGTATACACCGGGGAGCTGTTTTTT. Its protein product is CASSLEAAGVVYTGELFF.

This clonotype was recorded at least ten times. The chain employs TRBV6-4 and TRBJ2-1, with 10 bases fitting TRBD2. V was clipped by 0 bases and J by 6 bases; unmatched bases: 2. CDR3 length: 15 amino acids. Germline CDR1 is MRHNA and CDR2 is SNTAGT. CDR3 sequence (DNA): TGTGCCAGCAGTGACTCGTCTAGCGGGAGCAATGAGCAGTTCTTC. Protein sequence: CASSDSSSGSNEQFF.

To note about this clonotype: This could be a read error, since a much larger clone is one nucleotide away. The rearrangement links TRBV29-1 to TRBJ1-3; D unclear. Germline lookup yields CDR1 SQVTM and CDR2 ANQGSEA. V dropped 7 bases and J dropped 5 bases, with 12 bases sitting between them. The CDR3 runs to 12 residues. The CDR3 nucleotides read TGCAGCGCCACCATGGGCAGAAACACCATATATTTT. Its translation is CSATMGRNTIYF.

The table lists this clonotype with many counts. CDR3 nucleotide sequence: TGTGCCAGCAGTACTGCAGGGGTAGCCAAAAACATTCAGTACTTC. It yields the protein CASSTAGVAKNIQYF. V is TRBV28 and J is TRBJ2-4; tentatively, D is TRBD1 (6 bases). V lost 5 bases to trimming and J lost 0 bases, with 11 bases between them. The CDR3 has 15 amino acids. CDR1 and CDR2 from the germline V gene are MDHEN and SYDVKM.

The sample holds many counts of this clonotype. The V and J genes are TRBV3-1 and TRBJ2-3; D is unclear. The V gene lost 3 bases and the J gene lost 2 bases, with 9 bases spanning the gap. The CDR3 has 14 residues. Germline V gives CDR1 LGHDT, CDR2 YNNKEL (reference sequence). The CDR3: CASSQQVSTDTQYF. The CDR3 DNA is TGTGCCAGCAGCCAGCAGGTATCCACAGATACGCAGTATTTT.

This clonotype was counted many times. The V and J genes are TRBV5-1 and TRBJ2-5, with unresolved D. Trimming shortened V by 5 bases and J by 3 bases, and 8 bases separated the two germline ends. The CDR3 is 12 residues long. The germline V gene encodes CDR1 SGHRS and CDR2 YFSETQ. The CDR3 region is CASSWTEETQYF. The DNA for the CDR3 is TGCGCCAGCAGTTGGACGGAAGAGACCCAGTACTTC.

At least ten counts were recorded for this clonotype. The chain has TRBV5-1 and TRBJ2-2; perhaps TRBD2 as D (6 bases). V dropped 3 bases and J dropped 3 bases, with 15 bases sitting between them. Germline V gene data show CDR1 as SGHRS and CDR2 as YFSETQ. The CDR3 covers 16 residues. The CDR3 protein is CASSSLGGDDTGELFF. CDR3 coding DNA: TGCGCCAGCAGCTCCTTGGGCGGGGACGACACCGGGGAGCTGTTTTTT.

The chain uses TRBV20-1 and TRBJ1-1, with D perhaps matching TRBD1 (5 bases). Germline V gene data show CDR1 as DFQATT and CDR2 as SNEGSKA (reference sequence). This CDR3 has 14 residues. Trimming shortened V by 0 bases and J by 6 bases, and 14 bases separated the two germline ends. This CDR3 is CSARDPGLRPEAFF. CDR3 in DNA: TGCAGTGCTAGAGACCCAGGGCTAAGGCCTGAAGCTTTCTTT.

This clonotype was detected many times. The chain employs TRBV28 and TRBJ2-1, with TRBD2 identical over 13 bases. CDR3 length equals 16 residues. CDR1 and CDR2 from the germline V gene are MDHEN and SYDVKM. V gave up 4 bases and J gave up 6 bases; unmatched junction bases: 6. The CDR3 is CASSYPGLAGVNEQFF. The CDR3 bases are TGTGCCAGCAGTTATCCCGGACTAGCGGGAGTCAATGAGCAGTTCTTC. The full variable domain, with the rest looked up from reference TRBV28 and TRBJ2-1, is DVKVTQSSRYLVKRTGEKVFLECVQDMDHENMFWYRQDPGLGLRLIYFSYDVKMKEKGDIPEGYSVSREKKERFSLILESASTNQTSMYLCASSYPGLAGVNEQFFGPGTRLTVL.

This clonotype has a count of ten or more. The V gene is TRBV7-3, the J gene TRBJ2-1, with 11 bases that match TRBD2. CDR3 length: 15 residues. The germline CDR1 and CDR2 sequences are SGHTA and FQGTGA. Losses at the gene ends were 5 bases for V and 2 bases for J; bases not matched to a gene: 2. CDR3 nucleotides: TGTGCCAGCAGCCCTAGCGGGAGGACCTACAATGAGCAGTTCTTC. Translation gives CASSPSGRTYNEQFF.

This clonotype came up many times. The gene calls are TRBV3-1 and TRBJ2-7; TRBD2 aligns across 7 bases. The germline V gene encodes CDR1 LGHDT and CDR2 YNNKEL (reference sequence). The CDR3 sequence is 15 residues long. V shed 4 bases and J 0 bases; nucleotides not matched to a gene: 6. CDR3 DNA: TGTGCCAGCAGCCCGCTGCGGGAGTACTCCTACGAGCAGTACTTC. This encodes CASSPLREYSYEQYF.

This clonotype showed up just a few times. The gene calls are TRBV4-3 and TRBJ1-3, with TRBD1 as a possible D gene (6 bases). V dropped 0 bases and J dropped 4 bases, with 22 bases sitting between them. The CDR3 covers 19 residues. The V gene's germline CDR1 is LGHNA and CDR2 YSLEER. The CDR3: CASSQDAYQGTTAGNTIYF. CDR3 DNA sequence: TGCGCCAGCAGCCAAGATGCCTACCAGGGGACGACGGCCGGAAACACCATATATTTT.

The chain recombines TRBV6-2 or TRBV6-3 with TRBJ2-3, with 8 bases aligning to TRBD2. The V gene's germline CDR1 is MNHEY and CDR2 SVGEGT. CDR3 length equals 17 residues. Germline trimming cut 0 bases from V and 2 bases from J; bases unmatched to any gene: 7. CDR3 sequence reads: CASSYSIGRASTDTQYF. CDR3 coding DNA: TGTGCCAGCAGTTACTCGATCGGGAGGGCCTCCACAGATACGCAGTATTTT.

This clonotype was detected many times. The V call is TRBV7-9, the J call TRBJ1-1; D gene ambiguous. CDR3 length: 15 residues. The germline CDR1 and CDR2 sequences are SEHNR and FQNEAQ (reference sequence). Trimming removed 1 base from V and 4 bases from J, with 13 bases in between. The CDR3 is CASSLDGVRFTEAFF. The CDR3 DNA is TGTGCCAGCAGCTTAGACGGGGTCAGGTTCACTGAAGCTTTCTTT.

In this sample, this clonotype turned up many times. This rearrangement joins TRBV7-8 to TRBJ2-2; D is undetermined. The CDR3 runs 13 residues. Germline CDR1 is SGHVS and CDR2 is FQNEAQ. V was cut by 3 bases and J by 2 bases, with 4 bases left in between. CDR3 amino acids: CASSFHNTGELFF. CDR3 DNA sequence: TGTGCCAGCAGCTTCCACAACACCGGGGAGCTGTTTTTT.

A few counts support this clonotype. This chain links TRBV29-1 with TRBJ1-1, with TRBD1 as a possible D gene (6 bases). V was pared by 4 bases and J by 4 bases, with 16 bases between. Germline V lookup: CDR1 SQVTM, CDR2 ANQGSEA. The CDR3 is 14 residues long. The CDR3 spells CSVGQGSGVTEAFF. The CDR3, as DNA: TGCAGCGTTGGGCAGGGGTCCGGGGTCACTGAAGCTTTCTTT.

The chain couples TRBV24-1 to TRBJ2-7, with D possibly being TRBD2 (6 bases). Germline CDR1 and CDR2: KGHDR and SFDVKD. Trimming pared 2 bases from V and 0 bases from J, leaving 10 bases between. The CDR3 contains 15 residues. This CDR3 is CATSDSVGSSYEQYF. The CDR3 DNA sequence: TGTGCCACCAGTGATTCTGTCGGGAGCTCCTACGAGCAGTACTTC.

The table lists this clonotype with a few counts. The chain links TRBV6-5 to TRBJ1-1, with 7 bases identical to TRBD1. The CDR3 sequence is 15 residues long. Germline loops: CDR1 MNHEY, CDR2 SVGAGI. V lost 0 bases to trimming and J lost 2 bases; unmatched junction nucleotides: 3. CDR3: CASSYSDRLNTEAFF. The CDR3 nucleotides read TGTGCCAGCAGTTACTCGGACAGGCTCAACACTGAAGCTTTCTTT.

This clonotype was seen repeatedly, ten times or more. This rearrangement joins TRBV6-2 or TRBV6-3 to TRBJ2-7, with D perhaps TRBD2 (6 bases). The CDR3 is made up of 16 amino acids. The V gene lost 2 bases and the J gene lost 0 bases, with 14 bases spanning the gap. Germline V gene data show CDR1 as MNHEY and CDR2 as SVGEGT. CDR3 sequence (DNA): TGTGCCAGCAGTTACGCGACACGGGAGAGCTCCTACGAGCAGTACTTC. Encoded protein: CASSYATRESSYEQYF.

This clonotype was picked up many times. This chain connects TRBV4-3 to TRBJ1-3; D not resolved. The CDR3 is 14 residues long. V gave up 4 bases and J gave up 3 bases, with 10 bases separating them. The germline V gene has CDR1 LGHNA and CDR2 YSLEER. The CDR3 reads CASSPHGVGNTIYF. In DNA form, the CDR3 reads TGCGCCAGCAGCCCCCATGGGGTTGGAAACACCATATATTTT.

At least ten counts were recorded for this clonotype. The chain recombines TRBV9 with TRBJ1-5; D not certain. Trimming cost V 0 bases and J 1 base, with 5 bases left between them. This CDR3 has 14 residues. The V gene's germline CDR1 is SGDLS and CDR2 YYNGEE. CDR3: CASSVGKSNQPQHF. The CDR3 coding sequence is TGTGCCAGCAGCGTAGGTAAGAGCAATCAGCCCCAGCATTTT.